Sequencing of this TCR beta chain was carried out in a study of cytomegalovirus exposure and HLA in healthy donors. The PCR employed 60 Vbeta primers together with 13 Jbeta primers. The table came from immunoSEQ multiplex PCR; TCRdb's copy has only in-frame clones and leaves some out. The table records about 130,000 clones, 75% of them present only once. The sequencing sample was made of PBMCs. The sequence derives from a man younger than 40 in good health and CMV-seronegative.

CDR3 in DNA: TGTGCCAGCAGTGAAGGCAGGGGTGGCAATCAGCCCCAGCATTTT. Translated: CASSEGRGGNQPQHF. The chain employs TRBV2 and TRBJ1-5; D is possibly TRBD1 (6 bases). The CDR3 contains 15 residues. The V gene's germline CDR1 is SNHLY and CDR2 FYNNEI. The ends were cut back, 1 base at V and 2 bases at J, with 9 bases in the middle. Combining the CDR3 with reference TRBV2 and TRBJ1-5 gives the whole variable domain EPEVTQTPSHQVTQMGQEVILRCVPISNHLYFYWYRQILGQKVEFLVSFYNNEISEKSEIFDDQFSVERPDGSNFTLKIRSTKLEDSAMYFCASSEGRGGNQPQHFGDGTRLSIL.